The sequence of this T cell receptor (beta chain) was determined in a study of T cell repertoires in cytomegalovirus infection. Turning to the study itself: Public TCR beta signatures indicated both CMV infection and matching HLA type.

A word on this clonotype: Its antigen remains unknown.

MiXCR was run by TCRdb on the reads, yielding one entry per CDR3 protein. The data hold around 740,000 distinct CDR3 sequences, with roughly a third observed a single time. With 2 bases clipped from V and 0 bases from J, the junction kept 7 bases outside the gene matches. This CDR3 has 17 residues. The germline V gene has CDR1 SGHVS and CDR2 FQNEAQ. Study findings and constraints: Carriage of CMV together with the relevant HLA was identifiable through cumulative public TCR beta family frequency. Predominance within the ex vivo response was attributable to HLA-C-restricted CMV-specific TCR beta clonotypes.

Sequencing input: PBMCs. The chain couples TRBV7-8 to TRBJ2-1, with 7 bases lining up with TRBD1. The receptor was derived from a human donor in good health (CMV status not recorded). Some clones in this sample may be carry-over from other donors' samples. CDR3 residues: CASSLPGQLSSYNEQFF. For the CDR3, the DNA is TGTGCCAGCAGCTTACCGGGACAGCTGAGCTCCTACAATGAGCAGTTCTTC.